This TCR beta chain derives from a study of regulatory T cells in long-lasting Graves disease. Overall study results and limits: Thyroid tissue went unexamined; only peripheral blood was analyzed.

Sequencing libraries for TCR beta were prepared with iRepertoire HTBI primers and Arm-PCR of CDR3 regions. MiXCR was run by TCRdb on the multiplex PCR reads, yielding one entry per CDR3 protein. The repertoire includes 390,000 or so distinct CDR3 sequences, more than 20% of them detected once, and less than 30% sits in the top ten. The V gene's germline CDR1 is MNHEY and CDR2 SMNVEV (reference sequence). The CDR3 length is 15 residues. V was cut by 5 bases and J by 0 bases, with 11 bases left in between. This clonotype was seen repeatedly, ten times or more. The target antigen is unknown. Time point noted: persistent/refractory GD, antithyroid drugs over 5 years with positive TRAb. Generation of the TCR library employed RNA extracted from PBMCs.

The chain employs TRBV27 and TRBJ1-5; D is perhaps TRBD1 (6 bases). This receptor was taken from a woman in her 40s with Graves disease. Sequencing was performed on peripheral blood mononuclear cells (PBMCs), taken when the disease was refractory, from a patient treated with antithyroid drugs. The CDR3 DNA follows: TGTGCCAGCAGTCTGGACAGAGGTAGCAATCAGCCCCAGCATTTT. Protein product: CASSLDRGSNQPQHF.